This T cell receptor beta chain was captured in a study of shared clonotypes between healthy human individuals. Study at large: The cohort comprised a couple of women and a few men. Their ages spanned 18 to 49 years.

Measured with immunoSEQ multiplex PCR; TCRdb has only the in-frame clones, and not every one. The sample yields over 1.4 million clones, roughly 95% seen once. This CDR3 region has 12 residues. Germline V gene sequence: CDR1 GTSNPN, CDR2 SVGIG (reference sequence). The V gene end was trimmed by 5 bases and the J gene end by 3 bases; junction bases not matched to a gene: 0. Regarding the study as a whole: Sampling involved blood alone; tissue repertoires likely differ. Rarefaction demonstrated incomplete sorted-subset sequencing despite large depth.

This clone was observed a handful of times. Antigen: not known. The sequenced sample was naive CD4+ T cells sorted from blood. Subset: CD45RA+ positively selected. The clonotype comes from a man younger than 45 in good health. This rearrangement joins TRBV30 to TRBJ1-2, with TRBD1 matching 10 bases. The CDR3 here is CAWDRGHYGYTF. The CDR3 DNA follows: TGTGCCTGGGACAGGGGGCACTATGGCTACACCTTC.